Shown below are 9 T cell receptor beta chains from a single sample sequenced in a study of shared clonotypes between healthy human individuals. Some clones are missing from TCRdb's copy, which holds only in-frame ones; the method was immunoSEQ multiplex PCR. This table has some 510,000 clones, around 79% appearing once. Sequencing input: PBMCs. These receptors came from a woman in her 40s in good health. Some clones in this sample may be carry-over from other donors' samples.

The genes are TRBV2 and TRBJ1-4; D unresolved. This CDR3 is 13 amino acids long. Germline CDR1 and CDR2: SNHLY and FYNNEI. Trimming took off 6 bases at V and 4 bases at J, with 9 bases between the two ends. For the CDR3, the DNA is TGTGCCAGCAGGGCGGACGGTAATGAAAAACTGTTTTTT. Translation: CASRADGNEKLFF.

The chain is built from TRBV28 and TRBJ2-7; 11 positions agree with TRBD2. The germline CDR1 and CDR2 sequences are MDHEN and SYDVKM. The J segment lost 3 bases and the V segment lost 5 bases, leaving 9 bases of the junction unmatched. This CDR3 has 16 residues. The CDR3 DNA reads TGTGCCAGCAGTCCCGAGGGGACTAGCGGCTACTACGAGCAGTACTTC. This sequence encodes CASSPEGTSGYYEQYF.

V and J are TRBV6-1 and TRBJ2-5; 8 bases align to TRBD2. This CDR3 has 14 amino acids. The germline V gene encodes CDR1 MNHNS and CDR2 SASEGT. V lost 2 bases to trimming and J lost 5 bases; unmatched junction nucleotides: 4. As DNA, the CDR3 is TGTGCCAGCAGTGAACAAGCGGGAGTGGAGACCCAGTACTTC. Its translation is CASSEQAGVETQYF.

CDR3 sequence reads: CASSQDKIPDGSNHQPQHF. CDR3 bases: TGCGCCAGCAGCCAAGACAAGATCCCGGACGGCAGCAACCATCAGCCCCAGCATTTT. The chain has TRBV4-1 and TRBJ1-5, with D hard to call. The CDR3 contains 19 residues. The V gene lost 0 bases and the J gene lost 5 bases, with 23 bases spanning the gap. CDR1 and CDR2 (germline): MGHRA, YSYEKL.

The chain couples TRBV28 to TRBJ1-4; D remains ambiguous. The CDR3 contains 13 residues. Per germline, CDR1 MDHEN and CDR2 SYDVKM. Trimming cost V 6 bases and J 10 bases, with 15 bases left between them. CDR3 region: CASRPYLIGKLFF. In nucleotides, the CDR3 is TGTGCCAGCAGACCATACTTAATCGGAAAACTGTTTTTT.

In DNA form, the CDR3 reads TGTGCCAGCAGCAGAAGGACAGGGAGTCTTAACTATGGCTACACCTTC. Protein product: CASSRRTGSLNYGYTF. The chain uses TRBV5-5 and TRBJ1-2, with 8 positions matching TRBD1. V shed 4 bases and J 1 base; nucleotides not matched to a gene: 9. Looked up from germline, CDR1 is SGHKS and CDR2 is YYEKEE (reference sequence). The CDR3 spans 16 residues.

This clone has ten or more counts. J is TRBJ2-3 and V is TRBV5-1; D is undetermined. Germline CDR1 reads SGHRS; CDR2 reads YFSETQ. Trimming took off 4 bases at V and 0 bases at J, with 15 bases between the two ends. CDR3 length: 16 amino acids. CDR3 loop: CASSVLDSTSTDTQYF. CDR3 coding DNA: TGCGCCAGCAGCGTACTGGATTCTACTAGCACAGATACGCAGTATTTT.

This chain connects TRBV5-5 to TRBJ2-7, with D perhaps matching TRBD1 (5 bases). The CDR3 length is 15 residues. The germline V gene encodes CDR1 SGHKS and CDR2 YYEKEE (reference sequence). V lost 0 bases and J lost 3, with 13 bases in between. In DNA, the CDR3 is TGTGCCAGCAGCTTGGGCCAGGGTAGTGGCTACGAGCAGTACTTC. Protein: CASSLGQGSGYEQYF.

The chain couples TRBV19 to TRBJ2-3; 10 bases line up with TRBD1. V lost 5 bases and J lost 2; bases outside the gene matches: 4. There are 15 residues in the CDR3. CDR1 is LNHDA and CDR2 is SQIVND in the germline V gene (reference sequence). CDR3 region: CASSGTGDPTDTQYF. For the CDR3, the DNA is TGTGCCAGTAGTGGGACAGGGGATCCCACAGATACGCAGTATTTT.